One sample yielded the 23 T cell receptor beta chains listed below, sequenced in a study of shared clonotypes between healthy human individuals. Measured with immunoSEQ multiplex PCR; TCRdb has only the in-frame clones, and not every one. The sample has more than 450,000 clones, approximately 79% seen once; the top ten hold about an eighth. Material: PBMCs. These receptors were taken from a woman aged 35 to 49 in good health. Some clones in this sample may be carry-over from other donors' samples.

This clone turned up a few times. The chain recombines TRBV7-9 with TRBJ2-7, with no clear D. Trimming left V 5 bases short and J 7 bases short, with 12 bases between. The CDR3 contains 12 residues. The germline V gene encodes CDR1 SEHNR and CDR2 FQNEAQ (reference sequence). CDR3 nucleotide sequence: TGTGCCAGCAGCCTTTCGTTCGGAGAGCAGTACTTC. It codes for CASSLSFGEQYF.

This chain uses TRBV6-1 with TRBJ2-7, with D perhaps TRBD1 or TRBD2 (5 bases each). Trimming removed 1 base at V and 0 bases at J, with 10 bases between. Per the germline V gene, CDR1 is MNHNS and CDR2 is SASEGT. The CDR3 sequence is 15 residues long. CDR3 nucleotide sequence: TGTGCCAGCAGTGAAGGGCCGGGGCTCTCCTACGAGCAGTACTTC. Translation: CASSEGPGLSYEQYF.

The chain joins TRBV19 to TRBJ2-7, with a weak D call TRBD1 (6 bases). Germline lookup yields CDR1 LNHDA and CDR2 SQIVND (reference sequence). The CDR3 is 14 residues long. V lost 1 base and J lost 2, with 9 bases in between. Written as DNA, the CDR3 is TGTGCCAGTAGTATAGGGCAGGGGACCTACGAGCAGTACTTC. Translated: CASSIGQGTYEQYF.

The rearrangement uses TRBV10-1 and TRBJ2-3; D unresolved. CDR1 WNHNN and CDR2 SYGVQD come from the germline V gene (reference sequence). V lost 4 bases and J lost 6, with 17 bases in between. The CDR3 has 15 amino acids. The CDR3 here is CASSGRDNPIDTQYF. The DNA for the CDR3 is TGCGCCAGCAGTGGTAGAGACAATCCCATCGATACGCAGTATTTT.

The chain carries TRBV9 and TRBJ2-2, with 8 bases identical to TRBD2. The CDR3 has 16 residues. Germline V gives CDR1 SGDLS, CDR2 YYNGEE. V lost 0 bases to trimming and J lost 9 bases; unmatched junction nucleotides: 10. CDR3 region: CASSVAGGTPSRELFF. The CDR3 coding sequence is TGTGCCAGCAGCGTAGCGGGGGGGACCCCCTCCCGGGAGCTGTTTTTT.

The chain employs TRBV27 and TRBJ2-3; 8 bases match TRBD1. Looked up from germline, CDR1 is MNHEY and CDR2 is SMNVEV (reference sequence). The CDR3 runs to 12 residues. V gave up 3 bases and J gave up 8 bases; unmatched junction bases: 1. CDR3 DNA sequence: TGTGCCAGCAGTTTCACAGGGGGTACGCAGTATTTT. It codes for CASSFTGGTQYF.

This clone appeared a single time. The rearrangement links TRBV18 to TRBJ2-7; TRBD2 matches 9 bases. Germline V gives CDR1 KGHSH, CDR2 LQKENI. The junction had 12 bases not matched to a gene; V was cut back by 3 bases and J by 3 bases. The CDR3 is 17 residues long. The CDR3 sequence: CASSPGVAGASGYEQYF. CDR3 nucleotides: TGTGCCAGCTCACCTGGAGTAGCGGGAGCGTCGGGCTACGAGCAGTACTTC.

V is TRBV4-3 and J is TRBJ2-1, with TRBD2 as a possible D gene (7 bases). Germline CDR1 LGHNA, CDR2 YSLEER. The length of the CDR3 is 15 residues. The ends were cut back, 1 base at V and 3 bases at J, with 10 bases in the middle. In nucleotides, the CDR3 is TGCGCCAGCAGCCAAGTAGGGGGGGGCTACAATGAGCAGTTCTTC. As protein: CASSQVGGGYNEQFF.

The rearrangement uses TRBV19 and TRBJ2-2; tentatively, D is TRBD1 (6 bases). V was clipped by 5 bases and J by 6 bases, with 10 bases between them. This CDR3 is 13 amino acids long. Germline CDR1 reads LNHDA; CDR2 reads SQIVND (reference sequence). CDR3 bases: TGTGCCAGTAGTGCCCAGGGGCCCGGGGAGCTGTTTTTT. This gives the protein CASSAQGPGELFF.

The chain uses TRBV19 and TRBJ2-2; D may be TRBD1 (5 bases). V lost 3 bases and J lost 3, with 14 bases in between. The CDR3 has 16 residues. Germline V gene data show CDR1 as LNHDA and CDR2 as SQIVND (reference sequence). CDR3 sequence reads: CASSIWGAGYTGELFF. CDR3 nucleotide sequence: TGTGCCAGTAGTATTTGGGGCGCTGGGTACACCGGGGAGCTGTTTTTT.

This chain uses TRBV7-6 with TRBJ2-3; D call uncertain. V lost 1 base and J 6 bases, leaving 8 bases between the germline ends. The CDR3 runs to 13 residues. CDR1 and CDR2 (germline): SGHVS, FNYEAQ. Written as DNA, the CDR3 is TGTGCCAGCAGCTTAGGGCGCCCTGATACGCAGTATTTT. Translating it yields CASSLGRPDTQYF.

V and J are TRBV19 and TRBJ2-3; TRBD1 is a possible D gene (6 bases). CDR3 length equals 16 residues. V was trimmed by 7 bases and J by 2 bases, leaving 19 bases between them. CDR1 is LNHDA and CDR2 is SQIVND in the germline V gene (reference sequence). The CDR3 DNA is TGTGCCAGTACCCTCAGTCCTGACAGGTCCACAGATACGCAGTATTTT. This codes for CASTLSPDRSTDTQYF. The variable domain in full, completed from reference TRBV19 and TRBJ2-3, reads DGGITQSPKYLFRKEGQNVTLSCEQNLNHDAMYWYRQDPGQGLRLIYYSQIVNDFQKGDIAEGYSVSREKKESFPLTVTSAQKNPTAFYLCASTLSPDRSTDTQYFGPGTRLTVL.

The DNA of the CDR3 is TGTGCCAGCAGCTTAGGCCTTGGCTCCTACGAGCAGTACTTC. Translating it yields CASSLGLGSYEQYF. This chain uses TRBV7-4 with TRBJ2-7, with no clear D. The germline CDR1 and CDR2 sequences are SGHVT and SQSDAQ. The germline V and J ends were trimmed by 1 base and 0 bases, with 7 bases remaining between them. CDR3 length: 14 residues.

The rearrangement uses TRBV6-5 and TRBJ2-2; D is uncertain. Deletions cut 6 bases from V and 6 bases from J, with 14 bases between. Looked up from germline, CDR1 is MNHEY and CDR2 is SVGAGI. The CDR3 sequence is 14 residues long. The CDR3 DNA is TGTGCCAGCAGCCCCACGCGATACGCCGGGGAGCTGTTTTTT. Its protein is CASSPTRYAGELFF.

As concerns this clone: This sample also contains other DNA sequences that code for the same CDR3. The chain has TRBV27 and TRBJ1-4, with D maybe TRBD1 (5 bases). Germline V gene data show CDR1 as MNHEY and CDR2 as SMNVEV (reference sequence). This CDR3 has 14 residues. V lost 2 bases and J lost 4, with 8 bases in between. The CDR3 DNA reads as TGTGCCAGCAGTTTAGGGGGGTATAATGAAAAACTGTTTTTT. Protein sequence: CASSLGGYNEKLFF.

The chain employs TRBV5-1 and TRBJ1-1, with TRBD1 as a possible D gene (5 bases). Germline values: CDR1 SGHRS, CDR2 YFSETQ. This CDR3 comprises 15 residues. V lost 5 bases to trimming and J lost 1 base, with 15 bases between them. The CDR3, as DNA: TGCGCCAGCAGACCGGGACCCGACGCGAACACTGAAGCTTTCTTT. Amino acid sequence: CASRPGPDANTEAFF.

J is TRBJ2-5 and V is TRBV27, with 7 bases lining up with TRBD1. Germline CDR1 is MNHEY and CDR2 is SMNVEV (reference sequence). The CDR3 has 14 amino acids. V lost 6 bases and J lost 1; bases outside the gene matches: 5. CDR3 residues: CASRGTVTQETQYF. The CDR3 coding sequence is TGTGCCAGCAGGGGGACAGTTACCCAAGAGACCCAGTACTTC.

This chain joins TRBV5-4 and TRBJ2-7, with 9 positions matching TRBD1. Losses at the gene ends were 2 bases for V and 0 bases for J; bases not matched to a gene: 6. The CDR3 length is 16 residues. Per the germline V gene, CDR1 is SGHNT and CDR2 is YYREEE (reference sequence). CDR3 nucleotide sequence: TGTGCCAGCAGCTTTGCCGGGACAGGGATCTCCTACGAGCAGTACTTC. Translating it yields CASSFAGTGISYEQYF.

CDR3 in amino acids: CASSLVATEAFF. The DNA for the CDR3 is TGTGCCAGCAGCTTGGTAGCCACTGAAGCTTTCTTT. V usage is TRBV5-8 and J usage is TRBJ1-1, with D uncertain. V was pared by 0 bases and J by 4 bases, with 4 bases between. The V gene's germline CDR1 is SGHTS and CDR2 YDEGEE. The CDR3 length is 12 residues.

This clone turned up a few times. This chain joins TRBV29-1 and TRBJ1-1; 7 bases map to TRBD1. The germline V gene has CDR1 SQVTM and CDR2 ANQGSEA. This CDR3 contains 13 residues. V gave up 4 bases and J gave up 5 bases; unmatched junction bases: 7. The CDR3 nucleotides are TGCAGCGTTGGGGTAGGGGGCATGACTGAAGCTTTCTTT. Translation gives CSVGVGGMTEAFF.

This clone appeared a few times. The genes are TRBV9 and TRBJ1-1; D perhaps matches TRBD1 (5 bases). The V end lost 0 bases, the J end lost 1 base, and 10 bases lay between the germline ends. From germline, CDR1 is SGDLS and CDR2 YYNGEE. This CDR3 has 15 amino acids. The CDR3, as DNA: TGTGCCAGCAGCGTAGGCCCAGGGAAGAACACTGAAGCTTTCTTT. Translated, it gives CASSVGPGKNTEAFF. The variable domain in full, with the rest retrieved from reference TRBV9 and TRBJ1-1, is DSGVTQTPKHLITATGQRVTLRCSPRSGDLSVYWYQQSLDQGLQFLIQYYNGEERAKGNILERFSAQQFPDLHSELNLSSLELGDSALYFCASSVGPGKNTEAFFGQGTRLTVV.

The chain's CDR3 is CASTLLGRSGTVNEQFF. CDR3 bases: TGTGCCAGCACCCTATTGGGGCGTTCTGGGACGGTCAATGAGCAGTTCTTC. The chain carries TRBV28 and TRBJ2-1; D is perhaps TRBD1 or TRBD2 (5 bases each). Per germline, CDR1 MDHEN and CDR2 SYDVKM. V was shortened by 7 bases and J by 6 bases, with 25 bases between the two germline ends. CDR3 length: 17 residues.

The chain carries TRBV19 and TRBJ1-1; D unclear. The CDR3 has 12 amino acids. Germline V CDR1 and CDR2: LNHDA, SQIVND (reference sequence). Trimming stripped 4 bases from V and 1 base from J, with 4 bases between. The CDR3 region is CASSNPNTEAFF. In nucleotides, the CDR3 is TGTGCCAGTAGTAATCCGAACACTGAAGCTTTCTTT.